This T cell receptor beta chain was identified in a study of shared clonotypes between healthy human individuals. Findings of the study overall: Lower generation probabilities were found for non-shared clonotypes than for those shared by all four donors.

Repertoires were generated with immunoSEQ multiplex PCR, while TCRdb's copy carries only in-frame clones and drops some. This table has 550,000 to 700,000 clones, around 78% appearing once. In regard to this clone: Its antigen is undetermined.

The CDR3 loop spans 12 amino acids. V shed 0 bases and J shed 7 bases, with 4 bases lying between them. From germline, CDR1 is SGHRS and CDR2 YFSETQ. Sequencing was carried out using memory CD4+ T cells sorted from blood. Specified subset: CD45RA-negative fraction. The TCR was taken from a woman in her twenties or thirties in good health. V and J are TRBV5-1 and TRBJ2-2; D is ambiguous. Written as DNA, the CDR3 is TGCGCCAGCAGCTTGGGTTACGGGGAGCTGTTTTTT. Its translation: CASSLGYGELFF. The full variable domain, rest sourced from reference TRBV5-1 and TRBJ2-2, is KAGVTQTPRYLIKTRGQQVTLSCSPISGHRSVSWYQQTPGQGLQFLFEYFSETQRNKGNFPGRFSGRQFSNSRSEMNVSTLELGDSALYLCASSLGYGELFFGEGSRLTVL.